The clone carrying this TCR beta chain was recorded a few times. V lost 5 bases and J 7 bases, leaving 17 bases between the germline ends. This CDR3 is built from 14 residues. The germline V gene encodes CDR1 SGHTA and CDR2 FQGNSA. This table comes from immunoSEQ multiplex PCR, and its TCRdb copy is limited to in-frame clones, with some not included. The sample records nearly 110,000 clones, 89% being singletons. The data are from a study of blood T cell repertoires in COVID-19. This chain joins TRBV7-2 and TRBJ1-1; D remains unclear. The sample was peripheral blood. This TCR was recovered from a man between 35 and 55 years old with active or convalescent COVID-19. CDR3 coding DNA: TGTGCCAGCAGCCTCACCGCGGGGTATAATGAAGCTTTCTTT. Its translation: CASSLTAGYNEAFF.